This T cell receptor beta chain was identified during a study of metastatic and nonmetastatic thyroid tumors. Germline V gene lookup returns CDR1 KGHSH and CDR2 LQKENI. The CDR3 is 16 amino acids. V dropped 4 bases and J dropped 3 bases, with 19 bases sitting between them. TCRdb redid the clone calls on the PCR reads using MiXCR. This sample has roughly 44,000 clones, with 20% to 25% found just once. Before thyroid surgery, none of the patients had received any treatment. Sequencing input: tumor tissue. The receptor comes from a female donor with papillary thyroid cancer or a benign thyroid nodule (not recorded which). Some clones in this sample may be carry-over from other donors' samples. The gene calls are TRBV18 and TRBJ2-7; D assignment may be TRBD1 or TRBD2 (5 bases each). CDR3 sequence: CASSQLPGPGNYEQYF. The CDR3 nucleotides are TGTGCCAGCTCACAACTACCGGGACCGGGTAACTACGAGCAGTACTTC.